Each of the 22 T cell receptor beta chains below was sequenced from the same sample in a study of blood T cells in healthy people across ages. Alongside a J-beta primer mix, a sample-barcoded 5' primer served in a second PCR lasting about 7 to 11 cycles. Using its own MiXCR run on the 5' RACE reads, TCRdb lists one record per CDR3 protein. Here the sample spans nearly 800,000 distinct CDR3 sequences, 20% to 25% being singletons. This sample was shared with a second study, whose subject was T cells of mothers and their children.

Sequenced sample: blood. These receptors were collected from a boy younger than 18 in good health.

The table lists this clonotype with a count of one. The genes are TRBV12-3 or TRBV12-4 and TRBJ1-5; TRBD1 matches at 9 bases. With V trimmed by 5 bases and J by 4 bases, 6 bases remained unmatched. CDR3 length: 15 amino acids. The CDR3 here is CASSPQGQGNQPQHF. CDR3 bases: TGTGCCAGCAGTCCGCAAGGACAGGGGAATCAGCCCCAGCATTTT.

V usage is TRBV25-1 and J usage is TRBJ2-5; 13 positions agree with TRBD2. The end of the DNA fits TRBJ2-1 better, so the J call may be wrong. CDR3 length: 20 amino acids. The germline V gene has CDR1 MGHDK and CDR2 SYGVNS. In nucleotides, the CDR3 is TGTGCCAGCTCTCCGGGACAGGGTGAGACTAGCGGGAGGCCAGCTAGTGAGCAGTTCTTC. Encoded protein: CASSPGQGETSGRPASEQFF.

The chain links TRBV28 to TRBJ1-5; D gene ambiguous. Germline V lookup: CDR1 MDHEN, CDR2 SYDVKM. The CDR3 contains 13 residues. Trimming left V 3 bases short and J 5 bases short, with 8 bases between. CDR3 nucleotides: TGTGCCAGCAGTTTCCGGGGTGATCAGCCCCAGCATTTT. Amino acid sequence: CASSFRGDQPQHF. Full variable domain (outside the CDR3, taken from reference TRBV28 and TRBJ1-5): DVKVTQSSRYLVKRTGEKVFLECVQDMDHENMFWYRQDPGLGLRLIYFSYDVKMKEKGDIPEGYSVSREKKERFSLILESASTNQTSMYLCASSFRGDQPQHFGDGTRLSIL.

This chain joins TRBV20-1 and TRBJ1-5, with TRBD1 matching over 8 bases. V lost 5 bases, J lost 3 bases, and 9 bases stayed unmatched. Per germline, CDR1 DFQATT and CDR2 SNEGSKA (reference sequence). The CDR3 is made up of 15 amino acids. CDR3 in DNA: TGCAGTGCTCCCCTTGGGACAGGCTACAATCAGCCCCAGCATTTT. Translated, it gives CSAPLGTGYNQPQHF.

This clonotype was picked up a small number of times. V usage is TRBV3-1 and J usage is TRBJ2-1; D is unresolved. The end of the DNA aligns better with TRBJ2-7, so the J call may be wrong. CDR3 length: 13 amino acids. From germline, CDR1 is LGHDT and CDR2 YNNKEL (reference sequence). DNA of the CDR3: TGTGCCAGCAGCCATAGGTGGGACTACGAGCAGTACTTC. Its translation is CASSHRWDYEQYF.

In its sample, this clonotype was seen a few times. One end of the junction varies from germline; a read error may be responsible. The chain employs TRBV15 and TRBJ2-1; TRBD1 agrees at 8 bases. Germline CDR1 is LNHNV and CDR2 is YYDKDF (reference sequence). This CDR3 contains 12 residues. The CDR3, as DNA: TGTGCCACCAGCAGAGGTACAGGGGGGCCTTACTTC. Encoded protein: CATSRGTGGPYF.

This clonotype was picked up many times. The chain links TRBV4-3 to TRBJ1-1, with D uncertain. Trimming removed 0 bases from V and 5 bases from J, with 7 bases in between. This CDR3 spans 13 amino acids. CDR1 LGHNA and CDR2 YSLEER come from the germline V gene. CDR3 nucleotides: TGCGCCAGCAGCCAAGATTTGGGGACTGAAGCTTTCTTT. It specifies CASSQDLGTEAFF.

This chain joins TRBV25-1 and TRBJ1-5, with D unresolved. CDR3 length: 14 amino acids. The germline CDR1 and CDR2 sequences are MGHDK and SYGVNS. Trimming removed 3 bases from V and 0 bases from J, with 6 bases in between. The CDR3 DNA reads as TGTGCCAGCAGTGACTACCTTAGCAATCAGCCCCAGCATTTT. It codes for CASSDYLSNQPQHF. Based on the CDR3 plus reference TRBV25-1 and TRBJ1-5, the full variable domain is EADIYQTPRYLVIGTGKKITLECSQTMGHDKMYWYQQDPGMELHLIHYSYGVNSTEKGDLSSESTVSRIRTEHFPLTLESARPSHTSQYLCASSDYLSNQPQHFGDGTRLSIL.

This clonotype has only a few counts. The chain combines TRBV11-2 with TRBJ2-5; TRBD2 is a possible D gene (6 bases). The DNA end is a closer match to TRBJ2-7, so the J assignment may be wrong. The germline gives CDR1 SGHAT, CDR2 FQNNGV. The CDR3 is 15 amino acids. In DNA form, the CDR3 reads TGTGCCAGCAGCTTAGCGGAGCGGGCGGACTACGAGCAGTACTTC. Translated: CASSLAERADYEQYF.

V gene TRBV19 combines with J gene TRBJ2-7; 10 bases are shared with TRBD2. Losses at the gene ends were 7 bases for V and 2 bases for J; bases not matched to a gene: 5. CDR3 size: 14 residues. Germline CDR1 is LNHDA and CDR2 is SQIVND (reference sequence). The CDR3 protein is CASTSSGGTYEQYF. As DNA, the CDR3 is TGTGCCAGTACCTCTAGCGGGGGAACCTACGAGCAGTACTTC.

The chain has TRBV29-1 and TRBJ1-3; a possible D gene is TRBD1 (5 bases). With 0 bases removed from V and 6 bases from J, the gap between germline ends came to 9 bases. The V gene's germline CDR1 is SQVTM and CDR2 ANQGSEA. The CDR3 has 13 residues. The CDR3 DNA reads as TGCAGCGTTGAAGATCGGGGACCAAACACCATATATTTT. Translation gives CSVEDRGPNTIYF.

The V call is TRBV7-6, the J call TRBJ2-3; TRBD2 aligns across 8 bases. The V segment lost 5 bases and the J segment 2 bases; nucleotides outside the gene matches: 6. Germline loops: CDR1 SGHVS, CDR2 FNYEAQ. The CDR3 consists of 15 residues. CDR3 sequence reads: CASSPLREATDTQYF. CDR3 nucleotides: TGTGCCAGCAGCCCCCTGCGGGAGGCCACAGATACGCAGTATTTT.

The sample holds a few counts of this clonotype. The CDR3 DNA follows: TGTGCCAGCAGCGCGGACGGACTAGTAAGCGAGACCCAGTACTTC. It yields the protein CASSADGLVSETQYF. The chain recombines TRBV9 with TRBJ2-5; the match to TRBD2 covers 7 bases. CDR1 and CDR2 from the germline V gene are SGDLS and YYNGEE. This CDR3 is 15 amino acids long. V was clipped by 3 bases and J by 5 bases; unmatched bases: 10.

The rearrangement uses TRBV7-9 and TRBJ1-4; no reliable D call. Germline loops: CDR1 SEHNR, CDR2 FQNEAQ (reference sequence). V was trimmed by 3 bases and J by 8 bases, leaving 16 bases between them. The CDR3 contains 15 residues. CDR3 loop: CASSFAEGLVEKLFF. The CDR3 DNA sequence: TGTGCCAGCAGCTTTGCGGAAGGGCTTGTGGAAAAACTGTTTTTT.

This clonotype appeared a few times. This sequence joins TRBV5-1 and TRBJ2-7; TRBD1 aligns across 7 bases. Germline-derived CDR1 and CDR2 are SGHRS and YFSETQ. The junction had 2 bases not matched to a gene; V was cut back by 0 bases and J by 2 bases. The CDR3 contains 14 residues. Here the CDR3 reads CASSLDRGTYEQYF. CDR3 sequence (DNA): TGCGCCAGCAGCTTGGACAGGGGTACCTACGAGCAGTACTTC.

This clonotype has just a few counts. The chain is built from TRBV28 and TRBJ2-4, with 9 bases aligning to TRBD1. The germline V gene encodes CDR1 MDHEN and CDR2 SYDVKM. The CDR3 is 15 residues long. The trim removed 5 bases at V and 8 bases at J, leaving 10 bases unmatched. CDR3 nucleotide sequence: TGTGCCAGCAGTCCGAACTGGGGACAGGGTTACATTCAGTACTTC. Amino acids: CASSPNWGQGYIQYF.

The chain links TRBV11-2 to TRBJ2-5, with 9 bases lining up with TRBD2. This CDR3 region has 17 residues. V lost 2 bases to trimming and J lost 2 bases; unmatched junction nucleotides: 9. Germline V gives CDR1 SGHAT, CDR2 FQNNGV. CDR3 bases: TGTGCCAGCAGCTTAAGAGGGACTAGCCTCAGACAAGAGACCCAGTACTTC. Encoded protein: CASSLRGTSLRQETQYF.

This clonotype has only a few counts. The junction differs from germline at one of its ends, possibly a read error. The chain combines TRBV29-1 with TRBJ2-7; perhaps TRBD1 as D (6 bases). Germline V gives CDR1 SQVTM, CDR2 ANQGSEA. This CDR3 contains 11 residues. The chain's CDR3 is CSAFTGYERYF. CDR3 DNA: TGCAGCGCCTTCACAGGGTACGAGCGGTACTTC.

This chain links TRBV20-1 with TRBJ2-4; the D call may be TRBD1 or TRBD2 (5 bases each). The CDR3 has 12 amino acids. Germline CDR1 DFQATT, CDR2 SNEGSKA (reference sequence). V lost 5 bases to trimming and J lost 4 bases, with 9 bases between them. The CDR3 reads CSARDRKNIQYF. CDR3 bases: TGCAGTGCTCGGGACCGGAAAAACATTCAGTACTTC.

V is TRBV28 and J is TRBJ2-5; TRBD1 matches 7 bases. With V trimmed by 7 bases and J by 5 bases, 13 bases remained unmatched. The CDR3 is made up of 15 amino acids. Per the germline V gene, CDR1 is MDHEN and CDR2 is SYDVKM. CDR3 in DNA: TGTGCCAGCAAGGAGAGGGGGCGCGTGTGGGAGACCCAGTACTTC. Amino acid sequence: CASKERGRVWETQYF.

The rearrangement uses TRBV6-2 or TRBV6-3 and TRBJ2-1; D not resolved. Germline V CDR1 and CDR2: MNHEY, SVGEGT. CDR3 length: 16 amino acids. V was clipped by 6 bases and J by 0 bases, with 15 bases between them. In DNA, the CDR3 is TGTGCCAGCAGAGATGCTAGGGCGAGCTCCTACAATGAGCAGTTCTTC. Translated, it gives CASRDARASSYNEQFF.

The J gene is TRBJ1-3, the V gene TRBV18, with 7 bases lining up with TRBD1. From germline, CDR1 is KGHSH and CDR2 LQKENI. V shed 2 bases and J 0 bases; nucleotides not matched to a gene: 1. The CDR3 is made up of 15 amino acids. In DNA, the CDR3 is TGTGCCAGCTCACCAGGGGACAGCTCTGGAAACACCATATATTTT. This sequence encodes CASSPGDSSGNTIYF.